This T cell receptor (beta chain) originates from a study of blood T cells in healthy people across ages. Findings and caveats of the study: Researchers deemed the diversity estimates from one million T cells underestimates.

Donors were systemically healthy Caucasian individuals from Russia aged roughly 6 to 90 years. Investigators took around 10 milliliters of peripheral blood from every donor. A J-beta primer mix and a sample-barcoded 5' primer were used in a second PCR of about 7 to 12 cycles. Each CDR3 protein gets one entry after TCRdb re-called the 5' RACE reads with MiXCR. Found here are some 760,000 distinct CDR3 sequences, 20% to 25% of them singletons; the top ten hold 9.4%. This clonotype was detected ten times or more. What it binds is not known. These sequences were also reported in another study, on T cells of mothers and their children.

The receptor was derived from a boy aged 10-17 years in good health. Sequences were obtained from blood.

CDR3 region: CASSSLAGGPETQYF. The CDR3 DNA reads as TGTGCCAGCAGCTCCCTGGCGGGGGGGCCTGAGACCCAGTACTTC. The V call is TRBV7-2, the J call TRBJ2-5; 9 bases line up with TRBD2. V was clipped by 4 bases and J by 5 bases; unmatched bases: 8. The CDR3 spans 15 residues. Germline V gene sequence: CDR1 SGHTA, CDR2 FQGNSA.